The 28 T cell receptor beta chains below all came from one sample that was sequenced in a study of cytomegalovirus exposure and HLA in healthy donors. Clones were read by immunoSEQ multiplex PCR, and TCRdb kept only the in-frame ones, dropping some. The repertoire has 150,000 to 200,000 clones, approximately 96% of them found once; the top ten carry 0.89%. Sequencing was carried out using PBMCs. The source of these receptors is a woman younger than 35 in good health and CMV-seronegative.

This clone was seen just once. The chain recombines TRBV9 with TRBJ2-7; D possibly corresponds to TRBD2 (7 bases). V lost 3 bases and J lost 1, with 17 bases in between. Germline values: CDR1 SGDLS, CDR2 YYNGEE. This CDR3 comprises 16 residues. The CDR3 DNA reads TGTGCCAGCAGCGCAGGGCGGGGGCGAGGGTCCTACGAGCAGTACTTC. Protein product: CASSAGRGRGSYEQYF.

V is TRBV6-5 and J is TRBJ2-7, with 7 bases lining up with TRBD1. The CDR3 runs 15 residues. CDR1 and CDR2 from the germline V gene are MNHEY and SVGAGI. V dropped 6 bases and J dropped 7; count of bases not matched to a gene: 15. CDR3 DNA sequence: TGTGCCAGCAGATATTCCGGGACAGAGCCTCGGGAGCAGTACTTC. Translation gives CASRYSGTEPREQYF.

In the case of this clone: An end of the junction does not agree with germline; a read error may underlie this. V and J are TRBV7-7 and TRBJ1-5; no firm D call. The CDR3 consists of 13 residues. Germline values: CDR1 SSHAT, CDR2 FNYEAQ (reference sequence). The CDR3 is CASSPRPNQPQHF. The CDR3 region has the DNA TGTGCTAGCAGCCCTAGGCCAAATCAGCCCCAGCATTTT. Variable domain in full (rest from reference TRBV7-7 and TRBJ1-5): GAGVSQSPRYKVTKRGQDVTLRCDPISSHATLYWYQQALGQGPEFLTYFNYEAQPDKSGLPSDRFSAERPEGSISTLTIQRTEQRDSAMYRCASSPRPNQPQHFGDGTRLSIL.

The chain joins TRBV6-5 to TRBJ1-2; 7 nucleotides agree with TRBD1. Germline assignment: CDR1 MNHEY and CDR2 SVGAGI. The CDR3 totals 13 residues. J was trimmed by 6 bases and V by 6 bases; bases with no gene match: 7. In nucleotides, the CDR3 is TGTGCCAGCAGCTATACAGGGGTTAATGGCTACACCTTC. Translation gives CASSYTGVNGYTF.

This chain connects TRBV18 to TRBJ1-6; D not resolved. CDR1 and CDR2 (germline): KGHSH, LQKENI. This CDR3 is 17 amino acids long. V lost 6 bases to trimming and J lost 6 bases, with 21 bases between them. In DNA form, the CDR3 reads TGTGCCAGCTCTATATCCCTGATTACCGAGGGTAATTCACCCCTCCACTTT. This gives the protein CASSISLITEGNSPLHF.

The chain is built from TRBV7-2 and TRBJ2-7, with TRBD1 identical over 7 bases. This CDR3 has 15 residues. Germline-derived CDR1 and CDR2 are SGHTA and FQGNSA. Trimming cost V 2 bases and J 2 bases; bases outside gene matches: 6. The CDR3 DNA is TGTGCCAGCAGCTTACGCCGGGACAGACCCTACGAGCAGTACTTC. Protein: CASSLRRDRPYEQYF.

The chain employs TRBV19 and TRBJ2-2, with TRBD2 matching 8 bases. V lost 3 bases, J lost 7 bases, and 4 bases stayed unmatched. Germline assignment: CDR1 LNHDA and CDR2 SQIVND (reference sequence). The CDR3 runs to 14 residues. The CDR3 sequence: CASSIGLAGGELFF. The CDR3 DNA reads TGTGCCAGTAGTATCGGGCTAGCGGGCGGGGAGCTGTTTTTT.

The V call is TRBV2, the J call TRBJ1-6; D remains unclear. Germline V gene data show CDR1 as SNHLY and CDR2 as FYNNEI. The CDR3 spans 18 residues. The germline V and J ends were trimmed by 7 bases and 4 bases, with 23 bases remaining between them. CDR3 in amino acids: CASTSLWEEGLYNSPLHF. CDR3 sequence (DNA): TGTGCCAGCACTTCGCTTTGGGAGGAGGGCCTGTATAATTCACCCCTCCACTTT.

V gene TRBV19 combines with J gene TRBJ2-1; D gene unclear. Per germline, CDR1 LNHDA and CDR2 SQIVND (reference sequence). Trimming shortened V by 4 bases and J by 2 bases, and 9 bases separated the two germline ends. CDR3 size: 14 residues. The CDR3 DNA reads as TGTGCCAGTAGTAGGTCAGTTACCTACAATGAGCAGTTCTTC. It yields the protein CASSRSVTYNEQFF.

The chain employs TRBV7-2 and TRBJ2-3; TRBD2 agrees at 8 bases. Germline CDR1 reads SGHTA; CDR2 reads FQGNSA. The CDR3 has 14 amino acids. V gave up 6 bases and J gave up 2 bases; unmatched junction bases: 4. This CDR3 reads CASSRGGVTDTQYF. CDR3 nucleotide sequence: TGTGCCAGCAGTCGGGGGGGCGTCACAGATACGCAGTATTTT.

The V call is TRBV27, the J call TRBJ2-1; weak D call: TRBD2 (5 bases). CDR1 is MNHEY, CDR2 SMNVEV, per germline (reference sequence). The CDR3 extends over 16 amino acids. Trimming took off 3 bases at V and 0 bases at J, with 12 bases between the two ends. The CDR3 DNA is TGTGCCAGCAGTTTGGCGGGCGCCCTCTCCTACAATGAGCAGTTCTTC. This encodes CASSLAGALSYNEQFF.

This clone was recorded once. V and J are TRBV27 and TRBJ2-3; the D is unclear. Between the trimmed V and J ends, which lost 0 bases and 1 base, there was a span of 8 bases. CDR3 length: 15 amino acids. Germline V gives CDR1 MNHEY, CDR2 SMNVEV (reference sequence). The CDR3 here is CASSLSAFGTDTQYF. As DNA, the CDR3 is TGTGCCAGCAGTTTATCAGCTTTCGGCACAGATACGCAGTATTTT.

V is TRBV5-1 and J is TRBJ1-1; weak D call: TRBD1 (5 bases). The CDR3 length is 15 residues. Between the trimmed V and J ends, which lost 4 bases and 0 bases, there was a span of 13 bases. CDR1 is SGHRS and CDR2 is YFSETQ in the germline V gene. The CDR3 here is CASSPAGVLNTEAFF. The CDR3 nucleotides read TGCGCCAGCAGCCCGGCGGGGGTTTTGAACACTGAAGCTTTCTTT.

The CDR3: CASSQDRGGYYYGYTF. DNA for the CDR3: TGCGCCAGCAGCCAAGATCGGGGAGGATACTACTATGGCTACACCTTC. This chain links TRBV4-3 with TRBJ1-2; D ambiguous. The CDR3 is made up of 16 amino acids. From germline, CDR1 is LGHNA and CDR2 YSLEER. V was trimmed by 0 bases and J by 3 bases, leaving 14 bases between them.

This sequence joins TRBV7-6 and TRBJ1-4, with TRBD1 identical over 10 bases. V was pared by 5 bases and J by 7 bases, with 7 bases of the junction left unmatched. Germline V gene data show CDR1 as SGHVS and CDR2 as FNYEAQ. The CDR3 contains 15 residues. The chain's CDR3 is CASSPFRTGGEKLFF. In DNA, the CDR3 is TGTGCCAGCAGCCCGTTCCGGACAGGGGGTGAAAAACTGTTTTTT.

CDR3: CASSLAPGLAHNEQFF. The DNA of the CDR3 is TGTGCCAGCAGCTTGGCCCCGGGACTAGCGCACAATGAGCAGTTCTTC. The chain uses TRBV5-4 and TRBJ2-1, with TRBD2 identical over 10 bases. This CDR3 comprises 16 residues. J was trimmed by 5 bases and V by 0 bases; bases with no gene match: 5. Germline values: CDR1 SGHNT, CDR2 YYREEE (reference sequence).

This chain uses TRBV30 with TRBJ2-2; possibly TRBD2 for D (5 bases). Per germline, CDR1 GTSNPN and CDR2 SVGIG (reference sequence). V lost 5 bases to trimming and J lost 4 bases, with 17 bases between them. The CDR3 extends over 15 amino acids. The CDR3 sequence: CAWDFRTRGTGELFF. In DNA, the CDR3 is TGTGCCTGGGACTTCAGGACTCGGGGCACCGGGGAGCTGTTTTTT.

The V call is TRBV5-6, the J call TRBJ2-5; D call uncertain. Trimming left V 3 bases short and J 4 bases short, with 4 bases between. This CDR3 has 11 amino acids. CDR1 and CDR2 (germline): SGHDT, YYEEEE. CDR3: CASSSRETQYF. DNA for the CDR3: TGTGCCAGCAGCTCGAGAGAGACCCAGTACTTC.

This clone was observed a single time. This chain uses TRBV14 with TRBJ1-6; 8 bases align to TRBD1. Germline assignment: CDR1 SGHDN and CDR2 FVKESK. The CDR3 is 14 amino acids. V lost 3 bases, J lost 8 bases, and 3 bases stayed unmatched. This CDR3 is CASSQDRVYSPLHF. The CDR3 nucleotides are TGTGCCAGCAGCCAGGACAGGGTTTATTCACCCCTCCACTTT.

This rearrangement joins TRBV7-6 to TRBJ1-4, with unresolved D. V lost 5 bases to trimming and J lost 6 bases, with 7 bases between them. The CDR3 loop spans 12 amino acids. Germline CDR1 and CDR2: SGHVS and FNYEAQ. CDR3 in amino acids: CASSPGDEKLFF. The CDR3 bases are TGTGCCAGCAGCCCGGGAGATGAAAAACTGTTTTTT.

This clone was seen just once. The gene calls are TRBV20-1 and TRBJ1-1; 7 nucleotides line up with TRBD1. This CDR3 contains 11 residues. Trimming cost V 4 bases and J 10 bases; bases outside gene matches: 6. CDR1 is DFQATT and CDR2 is SNEGSKA in the germline V gene (reference sequence). The CDR3 sequence: CSATNPGGAFF. Here the CDR3 DNA reads TGCAGTGCTACTAATCCAGGGGGAGCTTTCTTT.

The chain couples TRBV2 to TRBJ2-2; D not certain. The V end was cut by 7 bases, the J end by 2 bases, with 11 bases between. The CDR3 is 14 amino acids. CDR1 is SNHLY and CDR2 is FYNNEI in the germline V gene. CDR3: CASMRSSNTGELFF. For the CDR3, the DNA is TGTGCCAGCATGAGGAGTTCAAACACCGGGGAGCTGTTTTTT.

The rearrangement links TRBV7-3 to TRBJ2-1; a possible D gene is TRBD2 (6 bases). Trimming pared 4 bases from V and 4 bases from J, leaving 14 bases between. The CDR3 covers 15 residues. Germline CDR1 is SGHTA and CDR2 is FQGTGA. CDR3 sequence reads: CASSSGRGKYNEQFF. The CDR3 nucleotides read TGTGCCAGCAGCTCTGGGCGGGGAAAGTACAATGAGCAGTTCTTC.

Here the CDR3 DNA reads TGTGCCAGCAGCCAGGGATACACCGGGGAGCTGTTTTTT. This gives the protein CASSQGYTGELFF. This rearrangement joins TRBV6-6 to TRBJ2-2, with TRBD1 as a possible D gene (5 bases). The CDR3 contains 13 residues. Trimming removed 6 bases from V and 3 bases from J, with 8 bases in between. CDR1 is MNHNY and CDR2 is SVGAGI in the germline V gene (reference sequence).

V gene TRBV2 combines with J gene TRBJ1-6; 9 nucleotides line up with TRBD1. V lost 7 bases and J lost 7; bases outside the gene matches: 14. CDR3 length: 17 amino acids. Germline V gives CDR1 SNHLY, CDR2 FYNNEI. CDR3 nucleotide sequence: TGTGCCAGCATCGCGACAGGGGGTTCCCGAACGAATTCACCCCTCCACTTT. This translates into CASIATGGSRTNSPLHF.

V usage is TRBV29-1 and J usage is TRBJ2-7; 8 positions match TRBD2. This CDR3 spans 13 amino acids. Germline CDR1 reads SQVTM; CDR2 reads ANQGSEA. The V segment lost 6 bases and the J segment 0 bases; nucleotides outside the gene matches: 4. CDR3 loop: CSVGGGISYEQYF. CDR3 in DNA: TGCAGCGTCGGCGGGGGGATCTCCTACGAGCAGTACTTC.

The CDR3 coding sequence is TGCAGCGTGGCACAGGGGGCGAACACTGAAGCTTTCTTT. This encodes CSVAQGANTEAFF. The gene calls are TRBV29-1 and TRBJ1-1, with 9 bases that match TRBD1. This CDR3 is 13 amino acids long. Germline values: CDR1 SQVTM, CDR2 ANQGSEA. Unmatched junction bases numbered 3, after V lost 6 bases and J lost 1 base.

As DNA, the CDR3 is TGTGCCAGCAGCCCCGCTCCGGGACAGCAATACACCGGGGAGCTGTTTTTT. Translated: CASSPAPGQQYTGELFF. J is TRBJ2-2 and V is TRBV5-5; 7 bases map to TRBD1. J gave up 3 bases and V 4 bases, and 12 bases lay outside the gene matches. The CDR3 consists of 17 residues. From germline, CDR1 is SGHKS and CDR2 YYEKEE (reference sequence).